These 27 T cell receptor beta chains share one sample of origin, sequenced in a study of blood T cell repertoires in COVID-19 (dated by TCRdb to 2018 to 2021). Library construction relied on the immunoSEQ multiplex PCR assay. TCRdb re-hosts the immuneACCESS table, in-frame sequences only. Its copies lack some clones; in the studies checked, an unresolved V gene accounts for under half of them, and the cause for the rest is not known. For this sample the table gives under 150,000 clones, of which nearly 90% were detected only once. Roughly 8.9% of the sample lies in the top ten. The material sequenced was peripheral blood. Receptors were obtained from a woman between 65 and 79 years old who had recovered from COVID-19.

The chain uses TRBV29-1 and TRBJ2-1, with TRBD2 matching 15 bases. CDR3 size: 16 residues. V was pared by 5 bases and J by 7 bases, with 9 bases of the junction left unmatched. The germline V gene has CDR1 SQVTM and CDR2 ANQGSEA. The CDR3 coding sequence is TGCAGCGTTAGGGGACTAGCGGGGGGCGCGGGGAATGAGCAGTTCTTC. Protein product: CSVRGLAGGAGNEQFF.

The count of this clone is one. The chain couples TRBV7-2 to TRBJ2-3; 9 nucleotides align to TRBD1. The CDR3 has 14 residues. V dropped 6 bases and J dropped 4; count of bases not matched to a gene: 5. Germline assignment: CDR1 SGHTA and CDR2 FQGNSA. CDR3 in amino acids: CASSWDREADTQYF. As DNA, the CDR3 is TGTGCCAGCAGTTGGGACAGGGAGGCAGATACGCAGTATTTT.

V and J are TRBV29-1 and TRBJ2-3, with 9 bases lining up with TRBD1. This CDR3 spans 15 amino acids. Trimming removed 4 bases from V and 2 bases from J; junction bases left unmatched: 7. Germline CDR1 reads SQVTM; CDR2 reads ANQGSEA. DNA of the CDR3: TGCAGCGTTGTCCTGGGACAGGGCACCACAGATACGCAGTATTTT. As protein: CSVVLGQGTTDTQYF.

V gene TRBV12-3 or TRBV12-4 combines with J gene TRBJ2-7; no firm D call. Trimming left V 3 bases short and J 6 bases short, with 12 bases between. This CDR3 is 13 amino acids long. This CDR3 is CASSFVERSEQYF. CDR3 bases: TGTGCCAGCAGTTTTGTAGAGCGAAGCGAGCAGTACTTC.

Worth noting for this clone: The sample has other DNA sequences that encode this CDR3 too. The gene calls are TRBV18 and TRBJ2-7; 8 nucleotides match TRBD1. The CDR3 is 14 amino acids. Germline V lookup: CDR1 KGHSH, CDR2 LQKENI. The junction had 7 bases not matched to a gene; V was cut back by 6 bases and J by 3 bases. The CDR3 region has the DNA TGTGCCAGCTCCCCCGGGACAGGAGGCTACGAGCAGTACTTC. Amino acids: CASSPGTGGYEQYF.

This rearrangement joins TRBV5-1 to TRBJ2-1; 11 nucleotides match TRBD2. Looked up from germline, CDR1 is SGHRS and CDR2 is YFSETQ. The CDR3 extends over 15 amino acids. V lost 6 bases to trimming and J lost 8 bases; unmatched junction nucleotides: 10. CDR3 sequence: CASNPSGLAVDEQFF. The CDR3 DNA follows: TGCGCCAGCAACCCCTCGGGACTAGCGGTGGATGAGCAGTTCTTC.

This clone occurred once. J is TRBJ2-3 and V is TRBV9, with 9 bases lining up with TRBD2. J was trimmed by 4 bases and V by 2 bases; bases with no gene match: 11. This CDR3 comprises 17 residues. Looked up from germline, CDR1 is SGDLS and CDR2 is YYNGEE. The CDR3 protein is CASSVGFSGRRSDTQYF. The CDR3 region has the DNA TGTGCCAGCAGCGTGGGCTTTAGCGGGAGAAGGTCAGATACGCAGTATTTT.

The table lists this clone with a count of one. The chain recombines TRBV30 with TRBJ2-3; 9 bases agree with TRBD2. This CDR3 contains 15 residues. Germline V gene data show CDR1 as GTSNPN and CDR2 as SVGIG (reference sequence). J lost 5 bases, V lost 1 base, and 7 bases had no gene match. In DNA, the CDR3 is TGTGCCTGGAGTGAAGCGGGAGGCCAAGGAGATACGCAGTATTTT. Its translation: CAWSEAGGQGDTQYF.

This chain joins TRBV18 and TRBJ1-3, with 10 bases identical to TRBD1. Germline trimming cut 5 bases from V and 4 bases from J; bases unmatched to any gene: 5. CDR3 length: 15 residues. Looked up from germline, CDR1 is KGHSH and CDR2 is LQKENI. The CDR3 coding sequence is TGTGCCAGCTCATCGAGGGACAGGGGAGGAAACACCATATATTTT. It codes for CASSSRDRGGNTIYF.

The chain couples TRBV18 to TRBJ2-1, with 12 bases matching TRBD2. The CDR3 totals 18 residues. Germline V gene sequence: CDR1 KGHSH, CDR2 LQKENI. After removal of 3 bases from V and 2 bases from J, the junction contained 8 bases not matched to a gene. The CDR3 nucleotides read TGTGCCAGCTCACCTTTTTCGGGACTAGCGGGTGCCTACAATGAGCAGTTCTTC. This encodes CASSPFSGLAGAYNEQFF.

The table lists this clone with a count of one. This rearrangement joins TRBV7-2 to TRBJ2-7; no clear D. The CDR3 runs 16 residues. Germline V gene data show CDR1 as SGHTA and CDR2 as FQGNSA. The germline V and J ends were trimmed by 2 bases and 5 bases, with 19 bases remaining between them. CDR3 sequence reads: CASSLRRSPLGHEQYF. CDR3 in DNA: TGTGCCAGCAGCTTACGTCGGTCGCCTCTAGGCCACGAGCAGTACTTC. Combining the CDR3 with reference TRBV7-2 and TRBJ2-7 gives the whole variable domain GAGVSQSPSNKVTEKGKDVELRCDPISGHTALYWYRQSLGQGLEFLIYFQGNSAPDKSGLPSDRFSAERTGGSVSTLTIQRTQQEDSAVYLCASSLRRSPLGHEQYFGPGTRLTVT.

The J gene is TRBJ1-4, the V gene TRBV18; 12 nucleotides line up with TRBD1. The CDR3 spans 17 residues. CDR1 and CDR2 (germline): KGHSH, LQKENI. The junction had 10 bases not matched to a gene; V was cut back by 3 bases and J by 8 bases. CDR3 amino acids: CASSPLLPGQGAEKLFF. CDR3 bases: TGTGCCAGCTCACCTTTGCTGCCGGGACAGGGGGCGGAAAAACTGTTTTTT.

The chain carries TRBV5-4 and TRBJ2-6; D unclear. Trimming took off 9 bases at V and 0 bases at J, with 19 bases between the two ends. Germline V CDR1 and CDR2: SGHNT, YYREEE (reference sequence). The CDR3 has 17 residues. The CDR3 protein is CANTPGEGVSGANVLTF. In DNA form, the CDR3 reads TGTGCCAATACCCCTGGAGAAGGCGTCTCTGGGGCCAACGTCCTGACTTTC.

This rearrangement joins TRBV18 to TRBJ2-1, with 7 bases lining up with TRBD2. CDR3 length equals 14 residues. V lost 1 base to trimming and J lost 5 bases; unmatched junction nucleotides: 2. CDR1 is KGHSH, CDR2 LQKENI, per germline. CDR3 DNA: TGTGCCAGCTCACCACAGCGGGGAGACAATGAGCAGTTCTTC. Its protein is CASSPQRGDNEQFF.

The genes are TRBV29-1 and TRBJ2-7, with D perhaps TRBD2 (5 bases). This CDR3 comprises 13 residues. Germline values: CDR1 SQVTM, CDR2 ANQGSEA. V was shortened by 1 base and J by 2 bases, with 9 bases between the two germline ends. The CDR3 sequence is CSVEGRGPYEQYF. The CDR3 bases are TGCAGCGTTGAAGGGCGAGGGCCCTACGAGCAGTACTTC.

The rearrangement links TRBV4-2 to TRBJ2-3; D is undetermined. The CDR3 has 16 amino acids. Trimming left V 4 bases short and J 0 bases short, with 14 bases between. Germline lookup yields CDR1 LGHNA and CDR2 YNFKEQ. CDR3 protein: CASSLQSVPSTDTQYF. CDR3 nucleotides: TGTGCCAGCAGCCTACAAAGCGTTCCTAGCACAGATACGCAGTATTTT.

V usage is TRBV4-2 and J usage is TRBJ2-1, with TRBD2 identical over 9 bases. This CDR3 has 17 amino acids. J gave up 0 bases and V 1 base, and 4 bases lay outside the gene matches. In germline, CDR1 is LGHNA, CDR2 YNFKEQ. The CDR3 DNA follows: TGTGCCAGCAGCCAAGCCGCGGGGGGGGGCTCCTACAATGAGCAGTTCTTC. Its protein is CASSQAAGGGSYNEQFF.

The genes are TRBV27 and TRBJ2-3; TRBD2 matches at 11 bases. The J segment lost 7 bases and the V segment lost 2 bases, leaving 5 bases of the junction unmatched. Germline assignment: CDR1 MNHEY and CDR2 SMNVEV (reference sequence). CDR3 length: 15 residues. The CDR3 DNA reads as TGTGCCAGCAGTTTACTAGCGGGGGGACCCTATACGCAGTATTTT. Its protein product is CASSLLAGGPYTQYF.

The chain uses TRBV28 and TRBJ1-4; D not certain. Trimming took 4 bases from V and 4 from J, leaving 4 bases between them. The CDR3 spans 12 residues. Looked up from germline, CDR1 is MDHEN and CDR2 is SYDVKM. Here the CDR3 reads CASSWLNEKLFF. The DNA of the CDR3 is TGTGCCAGCAGTTGGCTTAATGAAAAACTGTTTTTT.

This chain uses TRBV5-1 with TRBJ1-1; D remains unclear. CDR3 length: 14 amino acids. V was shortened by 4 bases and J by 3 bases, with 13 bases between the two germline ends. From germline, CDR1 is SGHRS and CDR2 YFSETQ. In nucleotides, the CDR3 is TGCGCCAGCAGCAGGGCCTGGGAGGACACTGAAGCTTTCTTT. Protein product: CASSRAWEDTEAFF.

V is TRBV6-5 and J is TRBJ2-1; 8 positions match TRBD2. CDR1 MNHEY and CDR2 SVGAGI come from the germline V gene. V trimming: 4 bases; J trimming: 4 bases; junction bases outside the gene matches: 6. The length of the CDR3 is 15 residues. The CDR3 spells CASSSTSGRYNEQFF. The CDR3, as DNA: TGTGCCAGCAGTTCCACTAGCGGCCGGTACAATGAGCAGTTCTTC.

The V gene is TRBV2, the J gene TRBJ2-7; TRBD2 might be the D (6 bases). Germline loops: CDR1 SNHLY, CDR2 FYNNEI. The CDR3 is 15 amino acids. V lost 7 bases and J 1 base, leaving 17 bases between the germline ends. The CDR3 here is CASTRSSGGSYEQYF. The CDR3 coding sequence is TGTGCCAGCACCCGGTCCAGCGGAGGGTCCTACGAGCAGTACTTC.

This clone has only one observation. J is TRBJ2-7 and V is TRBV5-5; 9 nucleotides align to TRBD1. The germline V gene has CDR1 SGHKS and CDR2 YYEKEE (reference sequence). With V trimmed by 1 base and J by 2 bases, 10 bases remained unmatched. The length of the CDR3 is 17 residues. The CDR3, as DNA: TGTGCCAGCAGCTTGTTCTTGACAGGGGGAAATCCCTACGAGCAGTACTTC. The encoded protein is CASSLFLTGGNPYEQYF.

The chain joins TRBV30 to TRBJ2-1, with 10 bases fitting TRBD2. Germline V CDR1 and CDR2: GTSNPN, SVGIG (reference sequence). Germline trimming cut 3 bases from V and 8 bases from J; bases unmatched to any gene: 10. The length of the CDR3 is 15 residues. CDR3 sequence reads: CAWSLGLAGEDEQFF. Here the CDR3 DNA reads TGTGCCTGGAGCTTAGGGCTAGCGGGAGAGGATGAGCAGTTCTTC.

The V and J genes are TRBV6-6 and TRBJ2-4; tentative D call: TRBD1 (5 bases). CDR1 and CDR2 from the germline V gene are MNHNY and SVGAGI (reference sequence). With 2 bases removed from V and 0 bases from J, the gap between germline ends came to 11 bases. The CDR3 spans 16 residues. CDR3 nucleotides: TGTGCCAGCAGTTACGGGTGGGGCTTAGCCAAAAACATTCAGTACTTC. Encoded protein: CASSYGWGLAKNIQYF.

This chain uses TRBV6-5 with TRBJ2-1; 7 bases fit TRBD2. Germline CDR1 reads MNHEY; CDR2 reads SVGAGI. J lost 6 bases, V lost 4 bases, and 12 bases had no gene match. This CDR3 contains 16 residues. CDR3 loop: CASSSTWTSLGNEQFF. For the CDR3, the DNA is TGTGCCAGCAGTTCTACCTGGACTAGTCTCGGCAATGAGCAGTTCTTC.

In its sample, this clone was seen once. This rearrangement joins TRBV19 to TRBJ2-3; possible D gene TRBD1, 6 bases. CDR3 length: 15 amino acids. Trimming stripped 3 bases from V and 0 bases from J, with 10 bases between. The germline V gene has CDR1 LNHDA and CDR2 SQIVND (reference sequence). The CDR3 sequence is CASSISRGSTDTQYF. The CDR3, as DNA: TGTGCCAGTAGTATCTCCAGGGGTAGCACAGATACGCAGTATTTT.